This TCR beta chain was recovered during a study of blood T cell repertoires in COVID-19. Study in general: From the United States, Italy and Spain came samples of acute and convalescent COVID-19.

This clone was counted once. This CDR3 has 13 amino acids. Germline V gene lookup returns CDR1 MNHEY and CDR2 SVGAGI. This study enrolled people aged about 18 to 100 from under 25 US geographic areas. Participant-reported clinical history was the basis for cohort assignment. Measured with immunoSEQ multiplex PCR; TCRdb has only the in-frame clones, and not every one. The repertoire holds hundreds of thousands of clones, with around nine tenths as singletons. The sample was PBMCs or T cells enriched from blood (not recorded which). This sequence originates from a woman between 25 and 40 years old who had recovered from COVID-19. J is TRBJ2-4 and V is TRBV6-5, with 9 bases aligning to TRBD2. The CDR3 here is CTSSGENKNIQYF. The DNA for the CDR3 is TGTACTTCTAGCGGGGAGAACAAAAACATTCAGTACTTC.